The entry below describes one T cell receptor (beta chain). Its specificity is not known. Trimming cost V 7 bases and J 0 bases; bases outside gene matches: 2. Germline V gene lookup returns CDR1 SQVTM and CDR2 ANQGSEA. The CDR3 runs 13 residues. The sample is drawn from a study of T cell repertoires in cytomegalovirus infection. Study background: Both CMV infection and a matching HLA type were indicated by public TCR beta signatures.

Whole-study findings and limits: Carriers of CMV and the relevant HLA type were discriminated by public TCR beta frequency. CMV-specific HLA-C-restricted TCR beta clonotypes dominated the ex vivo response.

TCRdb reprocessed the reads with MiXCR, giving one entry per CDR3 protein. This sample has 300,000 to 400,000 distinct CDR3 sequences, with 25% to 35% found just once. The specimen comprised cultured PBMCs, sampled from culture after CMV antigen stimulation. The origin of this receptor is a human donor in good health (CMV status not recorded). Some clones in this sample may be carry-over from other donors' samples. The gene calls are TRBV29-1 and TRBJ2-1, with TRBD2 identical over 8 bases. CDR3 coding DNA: TGCAGCGCGGGGGGGGGCTCCTACAATGAGCAGTTCTTC. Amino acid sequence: CSAGGGSYNEQFF.